A single sample gave rise to the 18 T cell receptor beta chains below, sequenced in a study of T cell repertoires in cytomegalovirus infection. TCRdb re-called the reads through MiXCR, storing one row per CDR3 protein. The repertoire holds more than 150,000 distinct CDR3 sequences, with roughly a quarter as singletons. Sequenced material: PBMCs. The receptors derive from a human donor in good health (CMV status not recorded). Some clones in this sample may be carry-over from other donors' samples.

This clonotype was recorded a few times. The CDR3 sequence is CASSLRYNSYQPQHF. CDR3 in DNA: TGTGCCAGCAGTTTACGATACAACAGCTATCAGCCCCAGCATTTT. V usage is TRBV28 and J usage is TRBJ1-5; D gene unclear. Trimming pared 2 bases from V and 5 bases from J, leaving 13 bases between. The CDR3 totals 15 residues. Germline assignment: CDR1 MDHEN and CDR2 SYDVKM.

This clonotype was seen many times. This chain links TRBV12-3 or TRBV12-4 with TRBJ2-2; D not certain. CDR3 length: 15 amino acids. V was clipped by 6 bases and J by 6 bases, with 17 bases between them. CDR3 in amino acids: CASSSTLSLAGELFF. The CDR3 DNA is TGTGCCAGCAGCAGCACACTGAGCCTGGCCGGGGAGCTGTTTTTT.

This clonotype was detected only a few times. This chain links TRBV29-1 with TRBJ2-6; TRBD1 agrees at 12 bases. The germline V gene encodes CDR1 SQVTM and CDR2 ANQGSEA. This CDR3 region has 15 residues. The V gene end was trimmed by 7 bases and the J gene end by 2 bases; junction bases not matched to a gene: 3. The CDR3 is CSAGTGGAGANVLTF. In DNA, the CDR3 is TGCAGCGCTGGGACAGGGGGCGCTGGGGCCAACGTCCTGACTTTC.

The chain uses TRBV18 and TRBJ1-2; unclear D gene. Germline CDR1 reads KGHSH; CDR2 reads LQKENI. The CDR3 runs 13 residues. Deletions cut 3 bases from V and 7 bases from J, with 12 bases between. This CDR3 is CASSPEEGGGYTF. The CDR3 DNA reads as TGTGCCAGCTCACCTGAGGAGGGAGGTGGCTACACCTTC.

The chain recombines TRBV5-5 with TRBJ1-4; 9 positions match TRBD1. V lost 3 bases to trimming and J lost 1 base; unmatched junction nucleotides: 13. CDR3 length equals 19 residues. Germline V CDR1 and CDR2: SGHKS, YYEKEE (reference sequence). Here the CDR3 reads CASSYRETGGSLTNEKLFF. The CDR3 nucleotides are TGTGCCAGCAGCTACCGAGAGACAGGGGGATCCCTAACTAATGAAAAACTGTTTTTT.

A few counts support this clonotype. V and J are TRBV6-5 and TRBJ1-6, with D unresolved. Trimming removed 3 bases at V and 0 bases at J, with 9 bases between. The germline CDR1 and CDR2 sequences are MNHEY and SVGAGI. The CDR3 runs to 16 residues. CDR3 region: CASSYETASYNSPLHF. CDR3 in DNA: TGTGCCAGCAGTTATGAAACAGCCTCCTATAATTCACCCCTCCACTTT.

V is TRBV6-6 and J is TRBJ2-7; D might be TRBD1 (6 bases). This CDR3 has 13 amino acids. Germline-derived CDR1 and CDR2 are MNHNY and SVGAGI (reference sequence). With 7 bases removed from V and 4 bases from J, the gap between germline ends came to 14 bases. CDR3 in amino acids: CASKQGMQYEQYF. DNA for the CDR3: TGTGCCAGCAAACAGGGTATGCAATACGAGCAGTACTTC.

A note on this clonotype: This may be a read error, as it is one base from a much larger clone. The conserved phenylalanine or tryptophan normally closing the CDR3 is absent here, so this likely arose from a read error. The chain combines TRBV7-2 with TRBJ2-1; possibly TRBD2 for D (6 bases). CDR1 is SGHTA and CDR2 is FQGNSA in the germline V gene. Deletions cut 1 base from V and 5 bases from J, with 18 bases between. This CDR3 spans 17 amino acids. CDR3 loop: CASSLVSPRGTHNEQFS. Here the CDR3 DNA reads TGTGCCAGCAGCTTAGTCTCCCCCCGCGGGACCCACAATGAGCAGTTCTCC.

The J gene is TRBJ1-1, the V gene TRBV2; no reliable D call. The V and J ends lost 6 bases and 0 bases respectively, with 8 bases between them. Germline CDR1 and CDR2: SNHLY and FYNNEI. The CDR3 is 13 amino acids. CDR3 DNA: TGTGCCAGCAGGCTTGCTATGAACACTGAAGCTTTCTTT. Amino acid sequence: CASRLAMNTEAFF.

The chain couples TRBV6-6 to TRBJ1-1, with a weak D call TRBD1 (5 bases). Germline V lookup: CDR1 MNHNY, CDR2 SVGAGI (reference sequence). V lost 7 bases to trimming and J lost 9 bases, with 21 bases between them. The CDR3 consists of 14 residues. CDR3 nucleotides: TGTGCCAGCATCATTCCCCGGGGCAGGCCACAAGCTTTCTTT. It specifies CASIIPRGRPQAFF.

This clonotype was counted ten times or more. The J gene is TRBJ2-3, the V gene TRBV7-9; the D gene is possibly TRBD1 (6 bases). CDR3 length equals 16 residues. Between the trimmed V and J ends, which lost 3 bases and 5 bases, there was a span of 18 bases. CDR1 SEHNR and CDR2 FQNEAQ come from the germline V gene (reference sequence). CDR3 sequence: CASSFQEWGLRDTQYF. The CDR3 nucleotides read TGTGCCAGCAGCTTTCAGGAGTGGGGGCTTCGAGATACGCAGTATTTT.

The rearrangement uses TRBV20-1 and TRBJ1-1, with 9 bases matching TRBD1. The CDR3 contains 11 residues. With 3 bases clipped from V and 11 bases from J, the junction kept 4 bases outside the gene matches. Germline-derived CDR1 and CDR2 are DFQATT and SNEGSKA (reference sequence). CDR3 nucleotides: TGCAGTGCTAGGGGGACAGGGTCGGCTTTCTTT. Encoded protein: CSARGTGSAFF.

This clonotype was counted at least ten times. The rearrangement joins TRBV28 to TRBJ1-5; perhaps TRBD1 as D (6 bases). Trimming took off 4 bases at V and 3 bases at J, with 16 bases between the two ends. The V gene's germline CDR1 is MDHEN and CDR2 SYDVKM. The length of the CDR3 is 16 residues. CDR3 DNA: TGTGCCAGCAGTTCACAGGGAAGGATCGACAATCAGCCCCAGCATTTT. Translating gives CASSSQGRIDNQPQHF.

This clonotype came up a few times. This chain joins TRBV12-3 or TRBV12-4 and TRBJ2-6; 11 bases align to TRBD2. The CDR3 is made up of 18 amino acids. V lost 6 bases, J lost 1 base, and 8 bases stayed unmatched. The CDR3 nucleotides read TGTGCCAGCAGGGCCAGACTAGCGGGGAATTCTGGGGCCAACGTCCTGACTTTC. Amino acids: CASRARLAGNSGANVLTF.

The rearrangement uses TRBV6-2 or TRBV6-3 and TRBJ2-1; tentatively, D is TRBD2 (6 bases). The CDR3 is 18 amino acids. CDR1 MNHEY and CDR2 SVGEGT come from the germline V gene. V lost 2 bases and J 1 base, leaving 18 bases between the germline ends. CDR3 DNA sequence: TGTGCCAGCAGTTACAGGGTAGCGGCAGGGCCGTCCTACAATGAGCAGTTCTTC. Its protein is CASSYRVAAGPSYNEQFF.

V gene TRBV4-3 combines with J gene TRBJ1-3; no clear D gene. The germline V gene has CDR1 LGHNA and CDR2 YSLEER. The CDR3 contains 17 residues. Trimming pared 0 bases from V and 0 bases from J, leaving 12 bases between. The CDR3 DNA sequence: TGCGCCAGCAGCCAAGATTGGGCAGGCCTCTCTGGAAACACCATATATTTT. Residues: CASSQDWAGLSGNTIYF.

This rearrangement joins TRBV7-2 to TRBJ2-7, with D perhaps given as TRBD1 or TRBD2 (5 bases each). V shed 5 bases and J shed 3 bases, with 17 bases lying between them. The length of the CDR3 is 15 residues. Per germline, CDR1 SGHTA and CDR2 FQGNSA. CDR3 DNA: TGTACCAGCAGCCTTGTTAGGGACGGATTCTACGAGCAGTACTTC. This sequence encodes CTSSLVRDGFYEQYF. Full variable domain (missing parts from reference TRBV7-2 and TRBJ2-7): GAGVSQSPSNKVTEKGKDVELRCDPISGHTALYWYRQSLGQGLEFLIYFQGNSAPDKSGLPSDRFSAERTGGSVSTLTIQRTQQEDSAVYLCTSSLVRDGFYEQYFGPGTRLTVT.

This rearrangement joins TRBV12-3 or TRBV12-4 to TRBJ2-1, with no clear D. This CDR3 region has 13 residues. Trimming stripped 1 base from V and 9 bases from J, with 10 bases between. The CDR3 reads CASSLVSFPEQFF. As DNA, the CDR3 is TGTGCCAGCAGTTTAGTCAGCTTTCCTGAGCAGTTCTTC.